This T cell receptor (beta chain) was identified in a study of Ad26.COV2.S vaccination and SARS-CoV-2 variants. Overall study: Sample donor was a member of the COV1001 Ad26.COV2.S trial arm. General study findings and limits: Researchers reported similar non-spike TCR breadth in vaccine and placebo recipients.

As concerns this clone: Its antigen is still unknown.

Treatment of the sample: around 19 received Ad26.COV2.S at low or high dose, single or two shots; about five received placebo; per-sample allocation not given. Following the first vaccine or placebo injection, samples were taken on day 63. Whoever gave the sample was an adult aged 18-55 years in Boston. TCRdb's table, derived via immunoSEQ multiplex PCR, lists solely in-frame clones and lacks some. The data hold some 640,000 clones, with about 90% observed a single time. The clonotype was recovered from a person aged 18 to 59 who received the Ad26.COV2.S COVID-19 vaccine or a placebo. Sequences were derived from peripheral blood, sampled in a trial of Ad26.COV2.S vaccine versus placebo.

CDR3 DNA sequence: TGTGCCAGCAGCCCAAATGGACAGAACTATGGCTACACCTTC. It translates to CASSPNGQNYGYTF. The chain uses TRBV7-2 and TRBJ1-2, with a possible D match to TRBD1 (6 bases). Germline values: CDR1 SGHTA, CDR2 FQGNSA. This CDR3 has 14 amino acids. V was shortened by 5 bases and J by 2 bases, with 12 bases between the two germline ends.